One sample yielded the 18 T cell receptor beta chains listed below, sequenced in a study of cytomegalovirus exposure and HLA in healthy donors. Only in-frame clones appear in the TCRdb table, and some are missing; sequencing was by immunoSEQ multiplex PCR. The sample holds roughly 300,000 clones, 75% to 90% seen once. The material sequenced was PBMCs. All receptors come from a young woman in good health and CMV-seropositive.

V gene TRBV28 combines with J gene TRBJ1-2, with D unresolved. Germline CDR1 is MDHEN and CDR2 is SYDVKM. With 2 bases removed from V and 4 bases from J, the gap between germline ends came to 14 bases. CDR3 length: 15 amino acids. In nucleotides, the CDR3 is TGTGCCAGCAGTTTAACGAGCCTCGACTCCTATGGCTACACCTTC. Translating gives CASSLTSLDSYGYTF.

This clone was found a few times. The chain links TRBV18 to TRBJ2-5; perhaps TRBD2 as D (5 bases). Per the germline V gene, CDR1 is KGHSH and CDR2 is LQKENI. Trimming left V 4 bases short and J 1 base short, with 7 bases between. This CDR3 is 13 amino acids long. The CDR3 nucleotides are TGTGCCAGCTCACAAGGACTCCAAGAGACCCAGTACTTC. Amino acid sequence: CASSQGLQETQYF.

The chain recombines TRBV2 with TRBJ2-2, with a weak D call TRBD1 (6 bases). Trimming took 7 bases from V and 0 from J, leaving 12 bases between them. In germline, CDR1 is SNHLY, CDR2 FYNNEI. This CDR3 comprises 15 residues. The CDR3 coding sequence is TGTGCCAGCAAGGTAGCAGGGGCGAACACCGGGGAGCTGTTTTTT. This sequence encodes CASKVAGANTGELFF.

The J gene is TRBJ1-2, the V gene TRBV27, with 8 bases matching TRBD1. V lost 4 bases and J lost 6; bases outside the gene matches: 1. The CDR3 is 12 residues long. Germline V gene data show CDR1 as MNHEY and CDR2 as SMNVEV (reference sequence). This CDR3 reads CASSSTGDGYTF. CDR3 DNA sequence: TGTGCCAGCAGTTCGACAGGGGATGGCTACACCTTC.

This chain uses TRBV5-4 with TRBJ2-3; D might be TRBD2 (5 bases). This CDR3 has 13 amino acids. Germline assignment: CDR1 SGHNT and CDR2 YYREEE (reference sequence). V was shortened by 6 bases and J by 4 bases, with 12 bases between the two germline ends. The CDR3 DNA reads TGTGCCAGCAACGGACTGGAGGCAGATACGCAGTATTTT. Translated: CASNGLEADTQYF.

The gene calls are TRBV6-1 and TRBJ2-1, with TRBD1 identical over 8 bases. Germline V CDR1 and CDR2: MNHNS, SASEGT. After removal of 3 bases from V and 7 bases from J, the junction contained 8 bases not matched to a gene. CDR3 length: 15 residues. For the CDR3, the DNA is TGTGCCAGCAGTGACGGGCAGGGGGCAACGAATGAGCAGTTCTTC. Its translation is CASSDGQGATNEQFF.

This clone was seen a single time. The gene calls are TRBV6-5 and TRBJ1-2, with D possibly TRBD1 on 5 matching bases. Germline CDR1 reads MNHEY; CDR2 reads SVGAGI. V was clipped by 2 bases and J by 8 bases, with 15 bases between them. This CDR3 contains 14 residues. CDR3 protein: CASSYSRDLGGYTF. The CDR3 DNA is TGTGCCAGCAGTTACAGCCGGGACTTAGGGGGCTACACCTTC.

CDR3 residues: CASSFPNRGDEQYF. The CDR3 nucleotides read TGTGCCAGCAGTTTCCCCAACAGGGGCGACGAGCAGTACTTC. The chain is built from TRBV28 and TRBJ2-7, with 7 bases fitting TRBD1. This CDR3 comprises 14 residues. J gave up 5 bases and V 3 bases, and 7 bases lay outside the gene matches. In germline, CDR1 is MDHEN, CDR2 SYDVKM.

The V gene is TRBV25-1, the J gene TRBJ2-3; 9 bases are a match to TRBD2. The CDR3 is made up of 15 amino acids. Germline CDR1 MGHDK, CDR2 SYGVNS. V shed 1 base, J shed 6 bases, and the junction held 5 bases outside the gene matches. The CDR3 spells CASSESRLAVDTQYF. Here the CDR3 DNA reads TGTGCCAGCAGTGAATCCCGACTAGCGGTGGATACGCAGTATTTT.

The J gene is TRBJ2-7, the V gene TRBV11-2, with D maybe TRBD2 (7 bases). This CDR3 spans 15 amino acids. V shed 2 bases and J shed 2 bases, with 13 bases lying between them. Germline V gene data show CDR1 as SGHAT and CDR2 as FQNNGV. The CDR3 spells CASSLRGGSTYEQYF. The CDR3 nucleotides are TGTGCCAGCAGCTTAAGGGGGGGCTCTACCTACGAGCAGTACTTC.

The chain combines TRBV6-6 with TRBJ2-3; D is ambiguous. CDR3 length: 11 amino acids. CDR1 and CDR2 from the germline V gene are MNHNY and SVGAGI (reference sequence). Trimming took 3 bases from V and 5 from J, leaving 3 bases between them. The CDR3: CASSYLDTQYF. The CDR3 DNA sequence: TGTGCCAGCAGTTATCTAGATACGCAGTATTTT.

This clone occurred once. Within the sample, other DNA sequences also encode this same CDR3. The CDR3 loop is CASSLPGTEAFF. For the CDR3, the DNA is TGTGCCAGCAGTTTGCCGGGGACTGAAGCTTTCTTT. The genes are TRBV27 and TRBJ1-1; the D is unclear. With 3 bases removed from V and 5 bases from J, the gap between germline ends came to 7 bases. Per the germline V gene, CDR1 is MNHEY and CDR2 is SMNVEV (reference sequence). This CDR3 is built from 12 residues.

V is TRBV6-5 and J is TRBJ1-2, with D possibly TRBD1 on 5 matching bases. V was shortened by 1 base and J by 1 base, with 13 bases between the two germline ends. CDR1 and CDR2 (germline): MNHEY, SVGAGI. The length of the CDR3 is 16 residues. CDR3 residues: CASSYWGGNFNYGYTF. The CDR3 nucleotides are TGTGCCAGCAGTTACTGGGGGGGGAATTTTAACTATGGCTACACCTTC.

The chain carries TRBV2 and TRBJ1-3; no clear D. Germline V gene lookup returns CDR1 SNHLY and CDR2 FYNNEI. Trimming left V 10 bases short and J 0 bases short, with 13 bases between. The CDR3 is made up of 14 amino acids. The CDR3 here is CATAARVSGNTIYF. CDR3 sequence (DNA): TGTGCCACAGCGGCAAGGGTCTCTGGAAACACCATATATTTT.

This chain connects TRBV6-4 to TRBJ2-3; 7 nucleotides match TRBD2. Per germline, CDR1 MRHNA and CDR2 SNTAGT. Trimming removed 0 bases from V and 10 bases from J; junction bases left unmatched: 1. CDR3 length: 12 amino acids. The CDR3 DNA is TGTGCCAGCAGTGACTCGGGGGGGGCGCAGTATTTT. Protein: CASSDSGGAQYF.

The chain uses TRBV2 and TRBJ1-1, with 9 bases identical to TRBD1. Germline V gene data show CDR1 as SNHLY and CDR2 as FYNNEI. CDR3 size: 13 residues. The V gene end was trimmed by 5 bases and the J gene end by 4 bases; junction bases not matched to a gene: 2. CDR3 nucleotides: TGTGCCAGCAGTAAGGACAGGGGCACTGAAGCTTTCTTT. It codes for CASSKDRGTEAFF.

V usage is TRBV7-6 and J usage is TRBJ2-7; 10 nucleotides match TRBD1. This CDR3 has 18 amino acids. V dropped 0 bases and J dropped 3; count of bases not matched to a gene: 11. In germline, CDR1 is SGHVS, CDR2 FNYEAQ. CDR3 coding DNA: TGTGCCAGCAGCTTAGCCATTTCCATCCGGGACAGGGGCTACGAGCAGTACTTC. Residues: CASSLAISIRDRGYEQYF.

This clone was observed a single time. The V call is TRBV30, the J call TRBJ1-2; D may be TRBD1 (5 bases). There are 13 residues in the CDR3. Germline assignment: CDR1 GTSNPN and CDR2 SVGIG (reference sequence). Trimming took off 8 bases at V and 5 bases at J, with 18 bases between the two ends. This CDR3 is CAARGGERYGYTF. CDR3 sequence (DNA): TGTGCCGCAAGGGGAGGGGAGCGGTATGGCTACACCTTC.